This T cell receptor beta chain originates from a study of vaccination effects on CD4 cells after COVID-19. About this clone itself: What it binds is not known.

Sequencing was performed with immunoSEQ multiplex PCR; in TCRdb, only in-frame clones are kept and a portion is missing. The data contain some 70,000 clones, around 81% of them seen just once; the ten biggest clones take up 1.2%. Sequencing in the ViraFEST assay came after antigen-specific CD4+ T cells had been expanded with viral peptide pools, which were used to stimulate PBMC. Following culture for approximately ten days, CD4+ T cells were isolated. Of the BNT162b2 and mRNA-1273 vaccines, participants received two doses of one or the other. Vaccinated participants had no history of SARS-CoV-2 infection and tested negative for nucleocapsid antibodies. CDR3 size: 14 residues. Germline V gives CDR1 LGHDT, CDR2 YNNKEL (reference sequence). V was cut by 4 bases and J by 6 bases, with 12 bases left in between.

The sequencing used CD4+ T cells from PBMCs cultured with HCoV-229E spike peptides, collected after COVID-19 vaccination. The receptor was isolated from a human donor who received a COVID-19 vaccine. The chain joins TRBV3-1 (or the pseudogene TRBV3-2) to TRBJ2-2; D remains ambiguous. The CDR3 here is CASSPPSFSGELFF. The CDR3 DNA reads TGTGCCAGCAGCCCCCCCTCCTTCTCCGGGGAGCTGTTTTTT.